This T cell receptor (beta chain) was documented in a study of identical twins. Study-wide points: For out-of-frame beta sequences, excess twin sharing was weaker.

TCRdb re-called the 5' RACE reads through MiXCR, storing one row per CDR3 protein. The sample holds about 730,000 distinct CDR3 sequences, 21% seen once. The ends were cut back, 6 bases at V and 5 bases at J, with 11 bases in the middle. The CDR3 totals 12 residues. The sample holds many counts of this clonotype. Its antigen remains unidentified. This sample also appeared in a second study, on T cells expressing NK-cell markers.

The genes are TRBV12-3 or TRBV12-4 and TRBJ2-7, with D uncertain. This clonotype was obtained from a woman aged 18-29 years in good health. The source material was PBMCs. This CDR3 reads CASSLLLHEQYF. Here the CDR3 DNA reads TGTGCCAGCAGCCTTCTTCTCCACGAGCAGTACTTC.